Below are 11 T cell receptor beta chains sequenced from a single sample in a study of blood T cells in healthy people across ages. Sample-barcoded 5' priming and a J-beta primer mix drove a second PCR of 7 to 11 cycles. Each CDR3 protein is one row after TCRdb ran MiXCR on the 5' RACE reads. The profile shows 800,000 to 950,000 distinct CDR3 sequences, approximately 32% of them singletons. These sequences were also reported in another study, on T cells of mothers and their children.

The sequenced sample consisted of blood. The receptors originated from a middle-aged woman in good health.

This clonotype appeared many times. The chain's CDR3 is CAISRTGQNGYTF. For the CDR3, the DNA is TGTGCCATCAGCAGGACAGGTCAGAATGGCTACACCTTC. J is TRBJ1-2 and V is TRBV10-3, with 7 bases matching TRBD1. V dropped 6 bases and J dropped 6; count of bases not matched to a gene: 7. Germline CDR1 and CDR2: ENHRY and SYGVKD. CDR3 length: 13 amino acids.

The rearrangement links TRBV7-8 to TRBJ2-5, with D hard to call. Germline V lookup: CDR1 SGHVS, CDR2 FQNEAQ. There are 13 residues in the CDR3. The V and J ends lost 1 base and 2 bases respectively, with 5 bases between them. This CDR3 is CASSLEAQETQYF. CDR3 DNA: TGTGCCAGCAGCTTAGAGGCTCAAGAGACCCAGTACTTC.

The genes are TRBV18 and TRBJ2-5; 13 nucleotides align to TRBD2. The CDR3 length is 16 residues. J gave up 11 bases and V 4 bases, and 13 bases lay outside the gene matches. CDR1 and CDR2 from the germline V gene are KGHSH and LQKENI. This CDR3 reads CASSRRLAGGMDEQYF. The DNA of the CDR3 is TGTGCCAGCTCACGGAGACTAGCGGGGGGAATGGATGAGCAGTACTTC.

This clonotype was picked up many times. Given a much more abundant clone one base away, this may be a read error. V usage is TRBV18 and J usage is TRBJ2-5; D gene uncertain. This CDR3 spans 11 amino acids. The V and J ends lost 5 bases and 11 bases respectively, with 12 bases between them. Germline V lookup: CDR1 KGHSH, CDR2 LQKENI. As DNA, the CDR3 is TGTGCCAGCTCAGGGGTCAATGAGCAGTACTTC. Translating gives CASSGVNEQYF.

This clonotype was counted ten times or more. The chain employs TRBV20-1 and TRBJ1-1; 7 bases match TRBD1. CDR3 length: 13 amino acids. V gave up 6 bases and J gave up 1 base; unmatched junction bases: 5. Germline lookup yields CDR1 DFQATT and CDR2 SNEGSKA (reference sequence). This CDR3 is CSASDRANTEAFF. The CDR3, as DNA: TGCAGTGCCAGCGACAGGGCGAACACTGAAGCTTTCTTT.

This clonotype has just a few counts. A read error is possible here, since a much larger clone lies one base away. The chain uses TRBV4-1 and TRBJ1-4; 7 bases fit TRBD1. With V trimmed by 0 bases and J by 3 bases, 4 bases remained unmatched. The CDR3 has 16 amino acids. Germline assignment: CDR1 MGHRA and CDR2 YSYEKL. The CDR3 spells CASSQETGFPNEKLFF. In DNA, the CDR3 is TGCGCCAGCAGCCAAGAGACAGGGTTCCCTAATGAAAAACTGTTTTTT.

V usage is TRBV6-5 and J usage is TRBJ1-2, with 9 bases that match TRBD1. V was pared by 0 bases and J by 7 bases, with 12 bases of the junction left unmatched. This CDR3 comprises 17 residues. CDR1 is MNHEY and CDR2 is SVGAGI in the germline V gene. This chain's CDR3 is CASSYSPGDREEGGYTF. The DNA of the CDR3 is TGTGCCAGCAGTTACTCGCCCGGGGACAGGGAAGAGGGTGGCTACACCTTC.

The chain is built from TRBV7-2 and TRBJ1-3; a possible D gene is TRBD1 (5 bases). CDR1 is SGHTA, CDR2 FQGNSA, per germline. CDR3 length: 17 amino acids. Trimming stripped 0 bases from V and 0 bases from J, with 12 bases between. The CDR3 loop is CASSLAGGGFSGNTIYF. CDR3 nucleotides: TGTGCCAGCAGCTTAGCCGGGGGGGGGTTCTCTGGAAACACCATATATTTT. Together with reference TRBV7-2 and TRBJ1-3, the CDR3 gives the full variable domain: GAGVSQSPSNKVTEKGKDVELRCDPISGHTALYWYRQSLGQGLEFLIYFQGNSAPDKSGLPSDRFSAERTGGSVSTLTIQRTQQEDSAVYLCASSLAGGGFSGNTIYFGEGSWLTVV.

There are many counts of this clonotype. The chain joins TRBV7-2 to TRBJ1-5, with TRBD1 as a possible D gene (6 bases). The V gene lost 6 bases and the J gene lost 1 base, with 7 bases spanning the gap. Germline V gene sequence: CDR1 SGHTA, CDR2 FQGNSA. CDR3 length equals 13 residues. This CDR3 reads CASSQGSNQPQHF. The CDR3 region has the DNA TGTGCCAGCAGTCAGGGGAGCAATCAGCCCCAGCATTTT.

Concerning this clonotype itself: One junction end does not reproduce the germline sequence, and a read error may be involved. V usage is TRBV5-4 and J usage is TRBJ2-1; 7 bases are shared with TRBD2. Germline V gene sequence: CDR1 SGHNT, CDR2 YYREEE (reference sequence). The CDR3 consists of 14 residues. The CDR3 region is CASSRGLGSDERFF. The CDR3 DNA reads TGTGCCAGCAGCCGAGGACTAGGTTCCGATGAGCGGTTCTTC.

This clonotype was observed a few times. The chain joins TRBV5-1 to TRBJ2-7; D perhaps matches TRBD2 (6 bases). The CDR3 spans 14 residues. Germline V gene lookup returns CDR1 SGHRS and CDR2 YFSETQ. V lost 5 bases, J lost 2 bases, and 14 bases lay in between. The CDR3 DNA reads TGCGCCAGCAGTGGAAACGCGGGGACCTACGAGCAGTACTTC. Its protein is CASSGNAGTYEQYF. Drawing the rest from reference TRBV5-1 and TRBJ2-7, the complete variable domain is KAGVTQTPRYLIKTRGQQVTLSCSPISGHRSVSWYQQTPGQGLQFLFEYFSETQRNKGNFPGRFSGRQFSNSRSEMNVSTLELGDSALYLCASSGNAGTYEQYFGPGTRLTVT.